A selection of T cell receptor beta chains follows, all from one sample in a study of CD8 T cells in Susac syndrome. One entry per CDR3 protein results from TCRdb running MiXCR on the immunoSEQ multiplex PCR reads. The sample contains 130,000 or so distinct CDR3 sequences, over 75% of which appear only once. Input material: CD8+ T cells from PBMCs. All receptors come from a human donor with multiple sclerosis. CDR3s include the opening cysteine and the closing phenylalanine or tryptophan. The D gene is left open where the match is weak. Only some rows state a clone size, as once, few, many or a class for expanded clones.

length | size | J | V | D | DNA | CDR3
17 | . | TRBJ2-2 | TRBV9 | . | TGTGCCAGCAGCGTACGGCGCGATGGGGGGAATAGCGGGGAGCTGTTTTTT | CASSVRRDGGNSGELFF
17 | . | TRBJ1-1 | TRBV28 | TRBD1 | TGTGCCAGCAGTTTAAGACAGGGGGCGCGGGAAGTCACTGAAGCTTTCTTT | CASSLRQGAREVTEAFF
14 | . | TRBJ2-2 | TRBV5-6 | . | TGTGCCAGCAGCTTGTTTGGGGACACCGGGGAGCTGTTTTTT | CASSLFGDTGELFF
12 | . | TRBJ1-5 | TRBV19 | . | TGTGCCAGTAGTATAGGGCTGAAGCCCCAGCATTTT | CASSIGLKPQHF
11 | few | TRBJ2-1 | TRBV29-1 | . | TGCAGCGGGGACATTTACAATGAGCAGTTCTTC | CSGDIYNEQFF
14 | once | TRBJ2-1 | TRBV7-9 | TRBD2 | TGTGCCAGCAGGACTAGCGGGGGGTATGGTGAGCAGTTCTTC | CASRTSGGYGEQFF
14 | . | TRBJ2-7 | TRBV27 | . | TGTGCCAGCAGTTTAGGGATAGACTCCTACGAGCAGTACTTC | CASSLGIDSYEQYF
15 | . | TRBJ2-5 | TRBV4-1 | . | TGCGCCAGCAGCCCTAGGACAGGACGGGGGGAGACCCAGTACTTC | CASSPRTGRGETQYF
13 | . | TRBJ1-2 | TRBV30 | TRBD1 | TGTGCCTGGAGTGCAGGGGGCGAAGGTGGCTACACCTTC | CAWSAGGEGGYTF
15 | . | TRBJ1-2 | TRBV4-1 | . | TGCGCCAGCAGCTGGCGGGTATCAGCTAACTATGGCTACACCTTC | CASSWRVSANYGYTF
12 | . | TRBJ1-4 | TRBV13 | . | TGTGCCAGCAGTGGGGCAAATAAAAAACTGTTTTTT | CASSGANKKLFF
15 | . | TRBJ1-5 | TRBV7-8 | TRBD1 | TGTGCCAGCAGCTCAGACAGGGTGGGCAATCAGCCCCAGCATTTT | CASSSDRVGNQPQHF
14 | . | TRBJ2-3 | TRBV7-9 | . | TGTGCCAGCAGCCCAAGCGGGCGCACAGATACGCAGTATTTT | CASSPSGRTDTQYF
14 | . | TRBJ2-1 | TRBV19 | TRBD1 | TGTGCCAGTAGTCACGGACAGGACCACAATGAGCAGTTCTTC | CASSHGQDHNEQFF
14 | . | TRBJ2-4 | TRBV3-1 | . | TGTGCCAGCAGCCATCCGGTAGCCAAAAACATTCAGTACTTC | CASSHPVAKNIQYF
17 | . | TRBJ1-3 | TRBV7-9 | . | TGTGCCAGCAGCCCCGGAAGCTCAGTGGCGGCTGGAAACACCATATATTTT | CASSPGSSVAAGNTIYF
12 | . | TRBJ2-4 | TRBV20-1 | . | TGCAGTGGCTGGGGCGACAAAAACATTCAGTACTTC | CSGWGDKNIQYF
18 | . | TRBJ2-1 | TRBV19 | TRBD2 | TGTGCCAGTACTGGGCTAAGTGGAATAGCGGGAGCTTACAATGAGCAGTTCTTC | CASTGLSGIAGAYNEQFF
13 | . | TRBJ2-7 | TRBV19 | . | TGTGCCAGTAGGGGACGTGACCTCTACGAGCAGTACTTC | CASRGRDLYEQYF
18 | once | TRBJ1-2 | TRBV20-1 | . | TGCAGTGCTAGGGGGCACTGGACAGAATATTCCGGATCTCATGGCTACACCTTC | CSARGHWTEYSGSHGYTF
15 | . | TRBJ2-1 | TRBV5-1 | TRBD1 | TGCGCCAGCAGCTTTCTTGGGACAGGGCCCGATGAGCAGTTCTTC | CASSFLGTGPDEQFF
14 | . | TRBJ2-3 | TRBV13 | . | TGTGCCAGCAGCTCCAGGATCGAGGGGGATACGCAGTATTTT | CASSSRIEGDTQYF
16 | . | TRBJ2-1 | TRBV4-1 | . | TGCGCCAGCAGCCAAGGATCGGGGAGCTCCTACAATGAGCAGTTCTTC | CASSQGSGSSYNEQFF
17 | . | TRBJ2-1 | TRBV4-2 | TRBD2 | TGTGCCAGCAGCCAGGGGGGACCGGGACTAGCGGCTAATGAGCAGTTCTTC | CASSQGGPGLAANEQFF
17 | few | TRBJ2-7 | TRBV10-3 | TRBD1 | TGTGCCATCAGTGAGCCGATTACTGGGGACAGGGTCTACGAGCAGTACTTC | CAISEPITGDRVYEQYF
14 | . | TRBJ2-3 | TRBV7-9 | . | TGTGCCAGCAGCTCGCCTTTTAGCACAGATACGCAGTATTTT | CASSSPFSTDTQYF
14 | few | TRBJ1-1 | TRBV28 | . | TGTGCCAGCAGTTTGACAGCGAAGAACACTGAAGCTTTCTTT | CASSLTAKNTEAFF
16 | few | TRBJ2-3 | TRBV27 | TRBD2 | TGTGCCAGCAGTGAAACCGGGACTACTGACACAGATACGCAGTATTTT | CASSETGTTDTDTQYF
13 | few | TRBJ1-5 | TRBV6-1 | . | TGTGCCAGCAGTGAAAGGGTCAACCAGCCCCAGCATTTT | CASSERVNQPQHF
15 | . | TRBJ2-2 | TRBV7-9 | . | TGTGCCAGCAGCCCAGCGGTAACGTCAGACGGGGAGCTGTTTTTT | CASSPAVTSDGELFF
15 | few | TRBJ1-2 | TRBV13 | . | TGTGCCAGCAGCTCCTGGGGGGGGTTAAACTATGGCTACACCTTC | CASSSWGGLNYGYTF
12 | . | TRBJ2-7 | TRBV7-2 | . | TGTGCCAGCAGCGGCCAGGACGGAAGAAGGTACTTC | CASSGQDGRRYF
15 | many | TRBJ2-7 | TRBV6-1 | TRBD2 | TGTGCCAGCAGCGAGGGACTAGCTGCTGCCTACGAGCAGTACTTC | CASSEGLAAAYEQYF
17 | . | TRBJ1-5 | TRBV5-1 | TRBD1 | TGCGCCAGCTGCTGGAACAGGGGGCGCTTGGGCAATCAGCCCCAGCATTTT | CASCWNRGRLGNQPQHF
17 | . | TRBJ2-1 | TRBV4-3 | . | TGCGCCAGCAGCCCCTCAGGAGGGGGCCTGGTTAGGAATGAGCAGTTCTTC | CASSPSGGGLVRNEQFF
20 | . | TRBJ2-1 | TRBV5-1 | TRBD2 | TGCGCCAGCAGCTTTACTCCGGCGGCTAGCGGGGGGCTGATTGGGAATGAGCAGTTCTTC | CASSFTPAASGGLIGNEQFF
14 | . | TRBJ2-1 | TRBV29-1 | . | TGCAGCGTCGAGGATCTTAAGGGTTTCAATGAGCAGTTCTTC | CSVEDLKGFNEQFF
15 | . | TRBJ2-2 | TRBV27 | . | TGTGCCAGCAGCAAAATGGGGGACCGGACCGGGGAGCTGTTTTTT | CASSKMGDRTGELFF
15 | . | TRBJ1-3 | TRBV28 | . | TGTGCCAGCAGTCCCCAGCTCGGCTCTGGAAACACCATATATTTT | CASSPQLGSGNTIYF
16 | . | TRBJ2-3 | TRBV18 | . | TGTGCCAGCTCTCCTGACCCGACTGGTTACACAGATACGCAGTATTTT | CASSPDPTGYTDTQYF
17 | few | TRBJ2-3 | TRBV7-2 | . | TGTGCCAGCAGCTTAGCCCCGACGGAGATTAGCACAGATACGCAGTATTTT | CASSLAPTEISTDTQYF
16 | . | TRBJ2-2 | TRBV20-1 | TRBD2 | TGCAGTGCCCTTAACCCGCCCGGGACTAGTGTCGGGGAGCTGTTTTTT | CSALNPPGTSVGELFF
16 | . | TRBJ2-1 | TRBV4-3 | TRBD2 | TGCGCCAGCAGCCAAGACCTCGGACTAGCGGGAGGTACGCAGTTCTTC | CASSQDLGLAGGTQFF
14 | few | TRBJ1-1 | TRBV5-5 | . | TGTGCCAGCAGCTTGAGGGTTATGAACACTGAAGCTTTCTTT | CASSLRVMNTEAFF
15 | . | TRBJ1-5 | TRBV19 | TRBD1 | TGTGCCAGTAGTATAGCAGGGGGCGTGGGACAGCCCCAGCATTTT | CASSIAGGVGQPQHF
15 | . | TRBJ2-1 | TRBV5-1 | TRBD2 | TGCGCCAGCAGCTTGGTAGCGGGGCGCTACAATGAGCAGTTCTTC | CASSLVAGRYNEQFF
15 | few | TRBJ2-6 | TRBV7-8 | . | TGTGCCAGCAGCTTGCGAGTTCTCGGGGCCAACGTCCTGACTTTC | CASSLRVLGANVLTF
14 | . | TRBJ1-5 | TRBV12-3/TRBV12-4 | . | TGTGCCAGCAGTTTAAAATTCCCGGGTCAGCCCCAGCATTTT | CASSLKFPGQPQHF
17 | . | TRBJ2-1 | TRBV6-2/TRBV6-3 | TRBD2 | TGTGCCAGCAGCTCAATGGGGACTAGCGGGATGGGAGATGAGCAGTTCTTC | CASSSMGTSGMGDEQFF
13 | . | TRBJ2-3 | TRBV7-9 | . | TGTGCCAGCAGCCTACTCGTGGGAGATACGCAGTATTTT | CASSLLVGDTQYF
15 | . | TRBJ1-6 | TRBV2 | . | TGTGCCAGCAGTGATCGAAGGGGCGTTAATTCACCCCTCCACTTT | CASSDRRGVNSPLHF